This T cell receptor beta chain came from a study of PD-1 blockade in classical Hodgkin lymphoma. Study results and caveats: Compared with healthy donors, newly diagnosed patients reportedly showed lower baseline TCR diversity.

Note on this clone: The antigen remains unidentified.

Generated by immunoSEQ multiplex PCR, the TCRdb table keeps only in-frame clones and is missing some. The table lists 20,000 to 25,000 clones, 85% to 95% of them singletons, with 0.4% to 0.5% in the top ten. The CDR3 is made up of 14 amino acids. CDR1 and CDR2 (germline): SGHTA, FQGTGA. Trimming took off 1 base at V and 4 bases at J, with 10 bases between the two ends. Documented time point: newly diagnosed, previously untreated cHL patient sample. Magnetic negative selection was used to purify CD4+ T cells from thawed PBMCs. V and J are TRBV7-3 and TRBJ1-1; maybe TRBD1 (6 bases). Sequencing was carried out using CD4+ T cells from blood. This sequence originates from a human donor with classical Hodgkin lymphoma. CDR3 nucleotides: TGTGCCAGCAGCTTAAGTAGAGGGGGCACTGAAGCTTTCTTT. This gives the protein CASSLSRGGTEAFF. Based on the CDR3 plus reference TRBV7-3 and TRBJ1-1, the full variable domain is GAGVSQTPSNKVTEKGKYVELRCDPISGHTALYWYRQSLGQGPEFLIYFQGTGAADDSGLPNDRFFAVRPEGSVSTLKIQRTERGDSAVYLCASSLSRGGTEAFFGQGTRLTVV.